This TCR beta chain was observed in a study of cytomegalovirus exposure and HLA in healthy donors. Study-level points and caveats: Compared with the approximately 700-donor mean, an Asian-associated ancestry cluster reportedly had fewer N-insertions, according to a later analysis.

Both 60 Vbeta primers and 13 Jbeta primers went into the PCR. Clones were sequenced by immunoSEQ multiplex PCR, and TCRdb holds only the in-frame ones, with some missing. The data contain some 110,000 clones, roughly 80% of them singletons. This CDR3 has 15 residues. Deletions cut 6 bases from V and 6 bases from J, with 20 bases between. In germline, CDR1 is MDHEN, CDR2 SYDVKM. A note on this clone: Its antigen remains unknown.

Healthy bone marrow donors made up the donor group. The clonotype was recovered from a man in his thirties or forties in good health and CMV-seropositive. The gene calls are TRBV28 and TRBJ2-5, with a weak D call TRBD2 (7 bases). The source material was PBMCs. Here the CDR3 DNA reads TGTGCCAGCAGAGAAACGGGGGGCGGTGTAAAGACCCAGTACTTC. Its protein is CASRETGGGVKTQYF.